The entry that follows covers one T cell receptor (beta chain) sequence. This sample was included in a study of blood T cell repertoires in COVID-19. Study details: Sites in the United States, Italy and Spain provided acute and convalescent COVID-19 samples. T cells, B-cell-depleted T cells, or PBMCs supplied cDNA or gDNA.

Germline V lookup: CDR1 SNHLY, CDR2 FYNNEI. J was trimmed by 0 bases and V by 4 bases; bases with no gene match: 3. The CDR3 runs to 15 residues. Original processing methods: Amplifying reference gene primers gave estimates of nucleated cell counts. Some clones are missing from TCRdb's copy, which holds only in-frame ones; the method was immunoSEQ multiplex PCR. V, J and clone size are taken as reported in that table, and D and trimming were inferred from the DNA itself. Of some 70,000 clones listed, around 88% are singletons. This receptor was taken from a woman between 70 and 85 years old with acute or convalescent COVID-19. The chain has TRBV2 and TRBJ1-5; TRBD1 matches at 7 bases. Sequenced: peripheral blood. The CDR3 nucleotides are TGTGCCAGCAGTGGGACAGGTAATAGCAATCAGCCCCAGCATTTT. Residues: CASSGTGNSNQPQHF.